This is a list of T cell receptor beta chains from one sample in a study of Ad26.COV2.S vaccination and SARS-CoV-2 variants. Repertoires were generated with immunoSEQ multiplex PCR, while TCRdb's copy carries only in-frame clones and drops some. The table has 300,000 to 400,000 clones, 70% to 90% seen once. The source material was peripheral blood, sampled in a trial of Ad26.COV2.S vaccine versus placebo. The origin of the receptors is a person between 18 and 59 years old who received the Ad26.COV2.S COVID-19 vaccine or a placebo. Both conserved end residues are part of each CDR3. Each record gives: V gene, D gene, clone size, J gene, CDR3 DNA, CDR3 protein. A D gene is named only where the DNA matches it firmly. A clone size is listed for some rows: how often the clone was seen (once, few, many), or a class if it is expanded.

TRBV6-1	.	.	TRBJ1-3	TGTGCCAGCAGTGACCAGGGCTACACCATATATTTT	CASSDQGYTIYF
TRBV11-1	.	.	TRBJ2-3	TGTGCCAGCAGCTTAGAACGGGGGCATATTACGCAGTATTTT	CASSLERGHITQYF
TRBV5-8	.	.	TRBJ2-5	TGTGCCAGCAGCTTGGACACGGGGGCTGGGACCCAGTACTTC	CASSLDTGAGTQYF
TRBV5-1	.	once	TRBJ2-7	TGCGCCAGCAGCCATGCGCGGGACAGCCGCTCCTACGAGCAGTACTTC	CASSHARDSRSYEQYF
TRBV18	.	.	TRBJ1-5	TGTGCCAGCTCGGGGGGAGGGCCTGGTCAGCCCCAGCATTTT	CASSGGGPGQPQHF
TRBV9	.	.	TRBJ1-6	TGTGCCAGCAGCGTAGGGGGCGGGTACTATAATTCACCCCTCCACTTT	CASSVGGGYYNSPLHF
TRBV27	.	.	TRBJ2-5	TGTGCCAGCAGTTTATTTTCAGGGGAGAACTTACAAGAGACCCAGTACTTC	CASSLFSGENLQETQYF
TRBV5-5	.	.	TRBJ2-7	TGTGCCAGCAGCCGACAGACCCTAGACTACGAGCAGTACTTC	CASSRQTLDYEQYF
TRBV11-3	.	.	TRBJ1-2	TGTGCCAGCAGCCTTTCGATTAACTATGGCTACACCTTC	CASSLSINYGYTF
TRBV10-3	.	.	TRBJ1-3	TGTGCCATCGGGGGCACGGGAGGAAACACCATATATTTT	CAIGGTGGNTIYF
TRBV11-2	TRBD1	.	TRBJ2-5	TGTGCCAGCAGCTTAGGGTCAGGGGGCCTAGAGACCCAGTACTTC	CASSLGSGGLETQYF
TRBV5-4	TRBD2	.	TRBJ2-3	TGTGCCAGCAGCTATAGCGGGGGGGCCGGAGATACGCAGTATTTT	CASSYSGGAGDTQYF
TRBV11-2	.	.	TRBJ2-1	TGTGCCAGCAGCTCGCTTTTAGGCAAACGGAATGAGCAGTTCTTC	CASSSLLGKRNEQFF
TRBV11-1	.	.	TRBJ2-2	TGTGCCAGCAGCTTACCGCAGGGATATACCGGGGAGCTGTTTTTT	CASSLPQGYTGELFF